This TCR beta chain appears in the sequencing data of a study of T cell repertoires in cytomegalovirus infection (dated by TCRdb to about 2019). In terms of the full investigation: Recently identified HLA-C-restricted CMV epitopes, whose presentation resists viral immunomodulation, were targeted by peptide stimulations together with well-studied HLA-B-restricted epitopes. Donor HLA type was relevant to the analysis, as public TCR beta signatures indicated carriage of CMV infection together with the matching HLA type. Study-level results and caveats: The ex vivo response was dominated by HLA-C-restricted CMV-specific TCR beta clonotypes, which also provided the single most frequent clonotype in two of eight donors. In both this cohort and an independent cohort of several hundred donors, the cumulative frequency of public TCR beta family members distinguished carriers of CMV infection plus the relevant HLA type.

The CDR3 covers 15 residues, taking in both the cysteine and the phenylalanine. The kept DNA is CDR3 alone, 45 bases in frame from the first base. The V end loses 3 bases and the J end loses 0 bases, and a stretch of 10 bases separates them. Looking up the germline V gene yields CDR1 SGDLS and CDR2 YYNGEE. TCRdb lists the instrument as Illumina HiSeq 1500. TCRdb took the public reads, trimmed them with fastp at Q25, ran MiXCR for clone calling and kept in-frame beta chains. When rows share a CDR3 protein, they turn into one entry using the most common DNA and genes. Recorded for this sample are 830,000 or so distinct CDR3 sequences; about 30% of them occurred a single time. The top ten constitute 9.5% to 15% of the sample. The label giving this sample's treatment or condition can be read as: in vitro stimulation with specific CMV peptide epitopes to enrich CMV-specific T cells. With respect to this clonotype: Its recognized antigen is unknown. Base qualities are not at hand, and no much larger clone is one base apart.

The source material was cultured CD8+ T cells from PBMCs, sampled from culture after CMV antigen stimulation. The clonotype originates from a human donor in good health (CMV status not recorded). Some clones in this sample may be carry-over from other donors' samples. The V gene is TRBV9 and the J gene is TRBJ2-4; tentative D gene TRBD1, with 5 bases matching. The CDR3 region reads CASSAGILAKNIQYF. The sequenced DNA: TGTGCCAGCAGCGCAGGGATACTAGCCAAAAACATTCAGTACTTC.